The 4 T cell receptor beta chains below were found in one sample sequenced in a study of blood T cell repertoires in COVID-19. Sequenced by immunoSEQ multiplex PCR; TCRdb stores in-frame clones only, minus some. Of roughly 100,000 clones listed, 84% were seen once; the top ten hold 10% to 15%. The specimen was peripheral blood. The receptors originated from a human donor in a cohort sampled during active or convalescent COVID-19.

The genes are TRBV18 and TRBJ2-3; possibly TRBD1 for D (5 bases). Germline V gene sequence: CDR1 KGHSH, CDR2 LQKENI. The V gene lost 6 bases and the J gene lost 5 bases, with 15 bases spanning the gap. The CDR3 covers 14 residues. The CDR3 bases are TGTGCCAGCTCCCAGGGAACTTGGGTAGATACGCAGTATTTT. This encodes CASSQGTWVDTQYF.

The chain combines TRBV4-2 with TRBJ1-6; D call uncertain. Germline V gene sequence: CDR1 LGHNA, CDR2 YNFKEQ. V shed 0 bases and J shed 9 bases, with 15 bases lying between them. The CDR3 runs 16 residues. The CDR3 nucleotides are TGTGCCAGCAGCCAAGATCGAGGGCCGCTCGGTTCACCCCTCCACTTT. Translation gives CASSQDRGPLGSPLHF.

The rearrangement links TRBV5-4 to TRBJ1-1; D gene ambiguous. V lost 3 bases and J lost 1, with 13 bases in between. Germline CDR1 is SGHNT and CDR2 is YYREEE (reference sequence). The CDR3 totals 15 residues. CDR3 sequence (DNA): TGTGCCAGCAGCTCTACTACCCCGGGGAACACTGAAGCTTTCTTT. Its protein product is CASSSTTPGNTEAFF.

The CDR3 nucleotides read TGCGCCAGCAGCTTACGAAACAGGGATTCACCCCTCCACTTT. Residues: CASSLRNRDSPLHF. The V call is TRBV4-1, the J call TRBJ1-6; maybe TRBD1 (6 bases). The V end was cut by 5 bases, the J end by 8 bases, with 13 bases between. The CDR3 runs to 14 residues. Looked up from germline, CDR1 is MGHRA and CDR2 is YSYEKL.